This T cell receptor (beta chain) was documented in a study of blood T cell repertoires in COVID-19. At the level of the study: Nucleic acid was either cDNA or gDNA, and it came from T cells, B-cell-depleted T cells, or PBMCs.

Per the original methods: Amplification from reference gene primers served as the basis for estimated nucleated cell counts. Generated by immunoSEQ multiplex PCR, the TCRdb table keeps only in-frame clones and is missing some. The V and J calls and clone size were taken over from that table, and D and trimming were inferred from the DNA. The sample shows approximately 130,000 clones, more than 75% of them seen only once. Germline V gene sequence: CDR1 KGHDR, CDR2 SFDVKD. After removal of 3 bases from V and 0 bases from J, the junction contained 2 bases not matched to a gene. The CDR3 has 16 residues.

Sequencing was performed on peripheral blood. The rearrangement links TRBV24-1 to TRBJ2-1, with TRBD1 matching over 9 bases. The clonotype comes from a man over 45 with acute or convalescent COVID-19. The CDR3 region is CATSDQQGASYNEQFF. In nucleotides, the CDR3 is TGTGCCACCAGTGATCAACAGGGGGCCTCCTACAATGAGCAGTTCTTC.